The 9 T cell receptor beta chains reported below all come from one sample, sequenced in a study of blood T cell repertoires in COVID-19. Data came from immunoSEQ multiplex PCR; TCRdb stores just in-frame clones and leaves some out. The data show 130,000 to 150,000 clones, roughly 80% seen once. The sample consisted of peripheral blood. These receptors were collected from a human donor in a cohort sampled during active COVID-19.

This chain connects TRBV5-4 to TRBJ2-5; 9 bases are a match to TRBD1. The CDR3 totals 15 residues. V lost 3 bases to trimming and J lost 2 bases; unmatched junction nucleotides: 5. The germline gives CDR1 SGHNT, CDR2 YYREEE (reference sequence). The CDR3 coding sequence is TGTGCCAGCAGCTCCAGGACAGGGGAACAAGAGACCCAGTACTTC. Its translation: CASSSRTGEQETQYF.

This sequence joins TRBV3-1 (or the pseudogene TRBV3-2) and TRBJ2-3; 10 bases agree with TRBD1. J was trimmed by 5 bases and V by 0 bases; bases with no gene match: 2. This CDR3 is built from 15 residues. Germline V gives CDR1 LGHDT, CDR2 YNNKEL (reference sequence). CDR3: CASSQEGQGKDTQYF. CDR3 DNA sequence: TGTGCCAGCAGCCAAGAGGGACAGGGGAAAGATACGCAGTATTTT.

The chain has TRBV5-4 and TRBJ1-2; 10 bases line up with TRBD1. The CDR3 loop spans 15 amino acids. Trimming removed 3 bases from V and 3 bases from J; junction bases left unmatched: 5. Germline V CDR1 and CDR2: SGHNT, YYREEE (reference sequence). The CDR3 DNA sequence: TGTGCCAGCAGCTCGGGACAGGGGAAAGACTATGGCTACACCTTC. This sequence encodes CASSSGQGKDYGYTF. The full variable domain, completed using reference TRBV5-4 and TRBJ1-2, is ETGVTQSPTHLIKTRGQQVTLRCSSQSGHNTVSWYQQALGQGPQFIFQYYREEENGRGNFPPRFSGLQFPNYSSELNVNALELDDSALYLCASSSGQGKDYGYTFGSGTRLTVV.

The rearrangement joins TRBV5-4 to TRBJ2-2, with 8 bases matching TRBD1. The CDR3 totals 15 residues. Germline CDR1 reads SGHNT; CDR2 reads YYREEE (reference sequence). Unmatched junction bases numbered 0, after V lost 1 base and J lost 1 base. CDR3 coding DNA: TGTGCCAGCAGCTTGACAGGGGGGAACACCGGGGAGCTGTTTTTT. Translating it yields CASSLTGGNTGELFF.

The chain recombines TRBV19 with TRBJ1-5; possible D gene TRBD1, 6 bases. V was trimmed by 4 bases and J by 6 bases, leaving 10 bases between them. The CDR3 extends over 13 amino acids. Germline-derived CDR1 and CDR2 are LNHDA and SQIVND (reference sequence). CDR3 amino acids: CASSRDIRQPQHF. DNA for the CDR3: TGTGCCAGTAGTAGGGACATCCGTCAGCCCCAGCATTTT. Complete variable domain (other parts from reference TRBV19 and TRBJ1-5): DGGITQSPKYLFRKEGQNVTLSCEQNLNHDAMYWYRQDPGQGLRLIYYSQIVNDFQKGDIAEGYSVSREKKESFPLTVTSAQKNPTAFYLCASSRDIRQPQHFGDGTRLSIL.

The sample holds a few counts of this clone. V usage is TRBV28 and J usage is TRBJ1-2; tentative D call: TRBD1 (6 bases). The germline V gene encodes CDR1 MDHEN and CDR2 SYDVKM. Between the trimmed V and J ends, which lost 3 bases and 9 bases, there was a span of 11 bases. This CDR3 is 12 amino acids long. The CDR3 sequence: CASSFDRTSYTF. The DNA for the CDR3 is TGTGCCAGCAGTTTTGACAGGACGAGCTACACCTTC.

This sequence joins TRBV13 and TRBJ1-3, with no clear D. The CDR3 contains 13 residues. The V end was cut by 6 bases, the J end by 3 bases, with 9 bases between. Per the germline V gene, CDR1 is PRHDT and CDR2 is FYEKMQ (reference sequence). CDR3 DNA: TGTGCCAGCAGGCCGGCGGGTGGAAACACCATATATTTT. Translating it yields CASRPAGGNTIYF.

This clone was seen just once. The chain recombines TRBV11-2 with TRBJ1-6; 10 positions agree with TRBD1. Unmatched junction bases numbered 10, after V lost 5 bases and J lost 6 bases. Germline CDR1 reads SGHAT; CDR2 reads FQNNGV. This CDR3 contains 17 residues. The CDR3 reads CASSHLGQGQLNSPLHF. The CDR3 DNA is TGTGCCAGCAGCCACTTGGGACAGGGGCAGCTTAATTCACCCCTCCACTTT.

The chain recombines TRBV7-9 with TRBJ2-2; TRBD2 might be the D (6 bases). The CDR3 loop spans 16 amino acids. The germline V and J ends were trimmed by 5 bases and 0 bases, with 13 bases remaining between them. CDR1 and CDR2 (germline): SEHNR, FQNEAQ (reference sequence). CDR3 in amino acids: CASSHVGGPNTGELFF. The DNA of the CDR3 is TGTGCCAGCAGCCACGTGGGGGGACCGAACACCGGGGAGCTGTTTTTT.